In its sample, the clone carrying this T cell receptor (beta chain) was seen a few times. A second about 6 to 12 cycle PCR used barcoded and J-beta primers. TCRdb called the 5' RACE reads again in MiXCR, with one record for every CDR3 protein. The table has about a million distinct CDR3 sequences, 30% to 40% seen once. The data derive from a study of blood T cells in healthy people across ages. Germline assignment: CDR1 SGHTA and CDR2 FQGNSA. The CDR3 is 18 amino acids. J was trimmed by 4 bases and V by 2 bases; bases with no gene match: 10. The chain recombines TRBV7-2 with TRBJ2-3; 12 nucleotides align to TRBD2. Material for sequencing was blood. This clonotype was sampled from a man aged 18 to 29 in good health. The CDR3 sequence is CASSLREGLAGMADTQYF. The CDR3 DNA is TGTGCCAGCAGCTTACGAGAAGGACTAGCGGGGATGGCAGATACGCAGTATTTT.